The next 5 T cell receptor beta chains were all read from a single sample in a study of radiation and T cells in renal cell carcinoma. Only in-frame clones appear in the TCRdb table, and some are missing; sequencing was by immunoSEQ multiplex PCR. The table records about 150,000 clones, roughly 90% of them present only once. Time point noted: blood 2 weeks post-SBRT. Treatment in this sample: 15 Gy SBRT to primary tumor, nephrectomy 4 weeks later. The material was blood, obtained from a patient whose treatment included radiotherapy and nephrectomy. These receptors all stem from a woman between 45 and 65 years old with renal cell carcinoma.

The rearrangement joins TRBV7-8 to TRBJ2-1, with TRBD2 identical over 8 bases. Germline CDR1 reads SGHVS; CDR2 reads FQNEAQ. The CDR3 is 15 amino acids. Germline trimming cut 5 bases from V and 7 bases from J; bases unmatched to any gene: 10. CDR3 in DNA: TGTGCCAGCAGCCTTAATCGGGGGGGCCGGAATGAGCAGTTCTTC. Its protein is CASSLNRGGRNEQFF. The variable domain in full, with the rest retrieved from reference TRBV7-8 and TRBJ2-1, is GAGVSQSPRYKVAKRGQDVALRCDPISGHVSLFWYQQALGQGPEFLTYFQNEAQLDKSGLPSDRFFAERPEGSVSTLKIQRTQQEDSAVYLCASSLNRGGRNEQFFGPGTRLTVL.

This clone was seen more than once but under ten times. For the CDR3, the DNA is TGCAGCGTTTTGGTAAGGGTAAGTCAGCCCCAGCATTTT. Translated: CSVLVRVSQPQHF. This sequence joins TRBV29-1 and TRBJ1-5; no clear D gene. V lost 5 bases and J 6 bases, leaving 14 bases between the germline ends. Germline CDR1 reads SQVTM; CDR2 reads ANQGSEA. This CDR3 spans 13 amino acids. The complete variable domain, with remaining parts taken from reference TRBV29-1 and TRBJ1-5, reads SAVISQKPSRDICQRGTSLTIQCQVDSQVTMMFWYRQQPGQSLTLIATANQGSEATYESGFVIDKFPISRPNLTFSTLTVSNMSPEDSSIYLCSVLVRVSQPQHFGDGTRLSIL.

The CDR3 DNA is TGCGCCAGCAGCCAAGCTCGAGTTCGTCACGGCTACACCTTC. This gives the protein CASSQARVRHGYTF. The V call is TRBV4-3, the J call TRBJ1-2; D is ambiguous. Trimming cost V 1 base and J 8 bases, with 14 bases left between them. Germline CDR1 and CDR2: LGHNA and YSLEER. The CDR3 contains 14 residues.

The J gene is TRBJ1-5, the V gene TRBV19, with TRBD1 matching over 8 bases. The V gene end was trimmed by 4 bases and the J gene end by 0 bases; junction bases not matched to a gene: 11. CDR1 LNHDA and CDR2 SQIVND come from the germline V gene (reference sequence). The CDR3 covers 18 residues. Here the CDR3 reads CASSTRGTGGYSNQPQHF. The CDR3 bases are TGTGCCAGTAGTACCCGAGGGACAGGCGGTTATAGCAATCAGCCCCAGCATTTT.

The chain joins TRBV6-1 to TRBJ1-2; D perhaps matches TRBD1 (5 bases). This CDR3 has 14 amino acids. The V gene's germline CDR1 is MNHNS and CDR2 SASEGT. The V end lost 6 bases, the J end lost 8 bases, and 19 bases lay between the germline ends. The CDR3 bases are TGTGCCAGCAGCCCAGGGTTCAGGGACGTCGGCTACACCTTC. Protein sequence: CASSPGFRDVGYTF.